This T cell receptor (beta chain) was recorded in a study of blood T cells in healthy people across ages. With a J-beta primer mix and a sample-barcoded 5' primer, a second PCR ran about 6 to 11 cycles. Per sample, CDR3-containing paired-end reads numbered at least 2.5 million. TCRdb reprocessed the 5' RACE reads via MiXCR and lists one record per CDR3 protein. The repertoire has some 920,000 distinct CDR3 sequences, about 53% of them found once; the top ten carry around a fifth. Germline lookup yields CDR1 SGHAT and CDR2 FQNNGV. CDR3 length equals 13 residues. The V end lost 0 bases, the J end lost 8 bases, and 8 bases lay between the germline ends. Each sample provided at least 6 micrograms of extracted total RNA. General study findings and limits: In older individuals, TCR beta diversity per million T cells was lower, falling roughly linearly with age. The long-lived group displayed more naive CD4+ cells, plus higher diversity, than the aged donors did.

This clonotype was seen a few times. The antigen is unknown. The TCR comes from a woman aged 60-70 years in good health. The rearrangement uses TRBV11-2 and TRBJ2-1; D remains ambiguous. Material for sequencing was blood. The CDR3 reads CASSLDLLDEQFF. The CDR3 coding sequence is TGTGCCAGCAGCTTAGATCTATTGGATGAGCAGTTCTTC.